This TCR beta chain was captured in a study of T cells expressing NK-cell markers. Study-level background: HCMV serostatus: seven of eight sequenced donors positive, one negative.

Overall study findings and caveats: Unclear, still, was the HCMV specificity of the expanded NKG2C+ T cell clones. In several donors, these clonotypes also led the CD3+CD56-NKG2C+ fraction.

UMIs accompanied the 5'RACE template switching by which TCR beta cDNA was made. TCRdb re-analyzed the 5' RACE reads; it lists each CDR3 protein once, without DNA. Listed are about 550,000 distinct CDR3 sequences; 3.5% to 4.5% falls within the top ten. As for this clonotype: Antigen specificity is unknown.

Germline lookup yields CDR1 GTSNPN and CDR2 SVGIG (reference sequence). CDR3 size: 15 residues. The sample taken for sequencing was blood T cells: a sorted CD56 or NKG2C T cell subset, CD4+ or CD8+ T cells, or bulk PBMC T cells (not recorded which). This chain links TRBV30 with TRBJ2-2; TCRdb indicates TRBD1, and absent DNA this call remains unverified. The receptor was derived from a man aged 18 to 30 in good health. CDR3 loop: CAWSPGFRGAGELFF.